Below, 17 T cell receptor beta chains from the same sample are listed, as sequenced in a study of blood T cell repertoires in COVID-19. The table came from immunoSEQ multiplex PCR; TCRdb's copy has only in-frame clones and leaves some out. The sample has around 99,000 clones, over 70% seen once. Sequences were obtained from peripheral blood. The receptors shown here come from a woman between 50 and 59 years old with acute or convalescent COVID-19.

J is TRBJ2-5 and V is TRBV11-2; D remains unclear. CDR3 size: 15 residues. The V and J ends lost 2 bases and 2 bases respectively, with 12 bases between them. The germline V gene encodes CDR1 SGHAT and CDR2 FQNNGV. CDR3 protein: CASSLLSWAQETQYF. The CDR3 nucleotides are TGTGCCAGCAGCTTACTGAGCTGGGCTCAAGAGACCCAGTACTTC.

This clone was observed a single time. This chain links TRBV5-6 with TRBJ1-1; no firm D call. Trimming pared 2 bases from V and 1 base from J, leaving 9 bases between. CDR1 is SGHDT, CDR2 YYEEEE, per germline. This CDR3 has 14 amino acids. The chain's CDR3 is CASSLRGRNTEAFF. DNA of the CDR3: TGTGCCAGCAGCTTACGGGGTAGGAACACTGAAGCTTTCTTT.

In DNA form, the CDR3 reads TGCGCCAGCAGCCAAACAGGACAGGGATACGAGCAGTACTTC. Its protein product is CASSQTGQGYEQYF. The chain is built from TRBV4-1 and TRBJ2-7; TRBD1 matches 8 bases. Germline CDR1 MGHRA, CDR2 YSYEKL. The V gene end was trimmed by 2 bases and the J gene end by 4 bases; junction bases not matched to a gene: 4. This CDR3 region has 14 residues.

The J gene is TRBJ1-1, the V gene TRBV15; tentative D call: TRBD1 (6 bases). This CDR3 is 15 amino acids long. The V and J ends lost 0 bases and 5 bases respectively, with 13 bases between them. The V gene's germline CDR1 is LNHNV and CDR2 YYDKDF (reference sequence). CDR3 in amino acids: CATSRDQGGWTEAFF. The CDR3 coding sequence is TGTGCCACCAGCAGAGATCAAGGGGGATGGACTGAAGCTTTCTTT.

The rearrangement uses TRBV2 and TRBJ2-1, with 7 bases that match TRBD1. This CDR3 contains 13 residues. V lost 6 bases, J lost 7 bases, and 6 bases stayed unmatched. Germline CDR1 SNHLY, CDR2 FYNNEI. CDR3 coding DNA: TGTGCCAGCAGGAACAGGGGAGCGAATGAGCAGTTCTTC. This sequence encodes CASRNRGANEQFF.

The chain joins TRBV19 to TRBJ2-1; D is unclear. This CDR3 spans 13 amino acids. The germline CDR1 and CDR2 sequences are LNHDA and SQIVND (reference sequence). V shed 0 bases and J shed 6 bases, with 6 bases lying between them. Here the CDR3 reads CASSIDRRNEQFF. The CDR3 coding sequence is TGTGCCAGTAGTATAGATCGTCGCAATGAGCAGTTCTTC.

This clone occurred once. The genes are TRBV19 and TRBJ1-1; no clear D gene. There are 12 residues in the CDR3. Germline V CDR1 and CDR2: LNHDA, SQIVND (reference sequence). V was pared by 9 bases and J by 3 bases, with 11 bases between. The CDR3 protein is CASNSRDTEAFF. The CDR3 DNA sequence: TGTGCCAGCAACTCCCGGGACACTGAAGCTTTCTTT.

This chain links TRBV6-5 with TRBJ1-4; no firm D call. Trimming removed 7 bases from V and 7 bases from J, with 13 bases in between. The CDR3 has 13 amino acids. CDR1 is MNHEY, CDR2 SVGAGI, per germline. CDR3 sequence (DNA): TGTGCCAGCAATCGAGCACGGGGTGAAAAACTGTTTTTT. Its protein is CASNRARGEKLFF.

The V and J genes are TRBV6-1 and TRBJ1-5; maybe TRBD1 (5 bases). Germline CDR1 and CDR2: MNHNS and SASEGT. The CDR3 runs 17 residues. Trimming pared 0 bases from V and 1 base from J, leaving 13 bases between. The CDR3: CASSEAGQAFSNQPQHF. CDR3 in DNA: TGTGCCAGCAGTGAAGCGGGGCAGGCCTTCAGCAATCAGCCCCAGCATTTT.

The rearrangement uses TRBV15 and TRBJ2-2, with TRBD2 as a possible D gene (5 bases). CDR1 is LNHNV and CDR2 is YYDKDF in the germline V gene (reference sequence). The germline V and J ends were trimmed by 5 bases and 2 bases, with 12 bases remaining between them. CDR3 length: 15 amino acids. For the CDR3, the DNA is TGTGCCACCAGCGAGGGCACTAGTAACACCGGGGAGCTGTTTTTT. Its translation is CATSEGTSNTGELFF.

The V and J genes are TRBV5-1 and TRBJ2-7, with 12 bases matching TRBD2. The V segment lost 0 bases and the J segment 5 bases; nucleotides outside the gene matches: 9. The germline V gene encodes CDR1 SGHRS and CDR2 YFSETQ. The CDR3 sequence is 17 residues long. The CDR3 reads CASSLDASGGAGHEQYF. The CDR3 nucleotides read TGCGCCAGCAGCTTGGATGCTAGCGGGGGGGCCGGTCACGAGCAGTACTTC.

The chain recombines TRBV5-1 with TRBJ1-3, with no clear D. CDR1 and CDR2 (germline): SGHRS, YFSETQ. V was cut by 7 bases and J by 0 bases, with 14 bases left in between. This CDR3 contains 15 residues. The CDR3 nucleotides are TGCGCCAGCGCTTTCTCGTCCTACTCTGGAAACACCATATATTTT. Translation gives CASAFSSYSGNTIYF.

The chain carries TRBV4-2 and TRBJ1-3; TRBD1 aligns across 7 bases. CDR1 LGHNA and CDR2 YNFKEQ come from the germline V gene. V trimming: 0 bases; J trimming: 0 bases; junction bases outside the gene matches: 8. The CDR3 totals 18 residues. The CDR3 sequence is CASSQDLAGGISGNTIYF. The CDR3 nucleotides read TGTGCCAGCAGCCAAGATTTGGCAGGGGGTATCTCTGGAAACACCATATATTTT.

J is TRBJ1-1 and V is TRBV5-1; no clear D gene. The germline gives CDR1 SGHRS, CDR2 YFSETQ. V was pared by 0 bases and J by 4 bases, with 10 bases between. The CDR3 is 14 residues long. The CDR3 here is CASSLVEGFTEAFF. The CDR3 bases are TGCGCCAGCAGCTTGGTGGAGGGATTCACTGAAGCTTTCTTT. Supplemented by reference TRBV5-1 and TRBJ1-1, the full variable domain reads KAGVTQTPRYLIKTRGQQVTLSCSPISGHRSVSWYQQTPGQGLQFLFEYFSETQRNKGNFPGRFSGRQFSNSRSEMNVSTLELGDSALYLCASSLVEGFTEAFFGQGTRLTVV.

The V call is TRBV6-5, the J call TRBJ2-1, with TRBD2 identical over 8 bases. Unmatched junction bases numbered 2, after V lost 8 bases and J lost 2 bases. This CDR3 comprises 13 residues. Germline assignment: CDR1 MNHEY and CDR2 SVGAGI. The CDR3, as DNA: TGTGCCAGCGACGGGGGGGCCTACAATGAGCAGTTCTTC. Translation: CASDGGAYNEQFF.

This sequence joins TRBV5-6 and TRBJ2-7, with 12 positions matching TRBD1. Germline V gene data show CDR1 as SGHDT and CDR2 as YYEEEE. With V trimmed by 0 bases and J by 2 bases, 3 bases remained unmatched. This CDR3 comprises 16 residues. The CDR3 coding sequence is TGTGCCAGCAGCTTGGTGGGGACAGGGGGCACCTACGAGCAGTACTTC. This translates into CASSLVGTGGTYEQYF.

The rearrangement joins TRBV28 to TRBJ2-1; 9 bases match TRBD1. This CDR3 comprises 17 residues. The trim removed 5 bases at V and 1 base at J, leaving 9 bases unmatched. Germline V lookup: CDR1 MDHEN, CDR2 SYDVKM. CDR3 residues: CASSGSLGTGSYNEQFF. The DNA of the CDR3 is TGTGCCAGCAGTGGCAGTCTGGGGACAGGGTCCTACAATGAGCAGTTCTTC.